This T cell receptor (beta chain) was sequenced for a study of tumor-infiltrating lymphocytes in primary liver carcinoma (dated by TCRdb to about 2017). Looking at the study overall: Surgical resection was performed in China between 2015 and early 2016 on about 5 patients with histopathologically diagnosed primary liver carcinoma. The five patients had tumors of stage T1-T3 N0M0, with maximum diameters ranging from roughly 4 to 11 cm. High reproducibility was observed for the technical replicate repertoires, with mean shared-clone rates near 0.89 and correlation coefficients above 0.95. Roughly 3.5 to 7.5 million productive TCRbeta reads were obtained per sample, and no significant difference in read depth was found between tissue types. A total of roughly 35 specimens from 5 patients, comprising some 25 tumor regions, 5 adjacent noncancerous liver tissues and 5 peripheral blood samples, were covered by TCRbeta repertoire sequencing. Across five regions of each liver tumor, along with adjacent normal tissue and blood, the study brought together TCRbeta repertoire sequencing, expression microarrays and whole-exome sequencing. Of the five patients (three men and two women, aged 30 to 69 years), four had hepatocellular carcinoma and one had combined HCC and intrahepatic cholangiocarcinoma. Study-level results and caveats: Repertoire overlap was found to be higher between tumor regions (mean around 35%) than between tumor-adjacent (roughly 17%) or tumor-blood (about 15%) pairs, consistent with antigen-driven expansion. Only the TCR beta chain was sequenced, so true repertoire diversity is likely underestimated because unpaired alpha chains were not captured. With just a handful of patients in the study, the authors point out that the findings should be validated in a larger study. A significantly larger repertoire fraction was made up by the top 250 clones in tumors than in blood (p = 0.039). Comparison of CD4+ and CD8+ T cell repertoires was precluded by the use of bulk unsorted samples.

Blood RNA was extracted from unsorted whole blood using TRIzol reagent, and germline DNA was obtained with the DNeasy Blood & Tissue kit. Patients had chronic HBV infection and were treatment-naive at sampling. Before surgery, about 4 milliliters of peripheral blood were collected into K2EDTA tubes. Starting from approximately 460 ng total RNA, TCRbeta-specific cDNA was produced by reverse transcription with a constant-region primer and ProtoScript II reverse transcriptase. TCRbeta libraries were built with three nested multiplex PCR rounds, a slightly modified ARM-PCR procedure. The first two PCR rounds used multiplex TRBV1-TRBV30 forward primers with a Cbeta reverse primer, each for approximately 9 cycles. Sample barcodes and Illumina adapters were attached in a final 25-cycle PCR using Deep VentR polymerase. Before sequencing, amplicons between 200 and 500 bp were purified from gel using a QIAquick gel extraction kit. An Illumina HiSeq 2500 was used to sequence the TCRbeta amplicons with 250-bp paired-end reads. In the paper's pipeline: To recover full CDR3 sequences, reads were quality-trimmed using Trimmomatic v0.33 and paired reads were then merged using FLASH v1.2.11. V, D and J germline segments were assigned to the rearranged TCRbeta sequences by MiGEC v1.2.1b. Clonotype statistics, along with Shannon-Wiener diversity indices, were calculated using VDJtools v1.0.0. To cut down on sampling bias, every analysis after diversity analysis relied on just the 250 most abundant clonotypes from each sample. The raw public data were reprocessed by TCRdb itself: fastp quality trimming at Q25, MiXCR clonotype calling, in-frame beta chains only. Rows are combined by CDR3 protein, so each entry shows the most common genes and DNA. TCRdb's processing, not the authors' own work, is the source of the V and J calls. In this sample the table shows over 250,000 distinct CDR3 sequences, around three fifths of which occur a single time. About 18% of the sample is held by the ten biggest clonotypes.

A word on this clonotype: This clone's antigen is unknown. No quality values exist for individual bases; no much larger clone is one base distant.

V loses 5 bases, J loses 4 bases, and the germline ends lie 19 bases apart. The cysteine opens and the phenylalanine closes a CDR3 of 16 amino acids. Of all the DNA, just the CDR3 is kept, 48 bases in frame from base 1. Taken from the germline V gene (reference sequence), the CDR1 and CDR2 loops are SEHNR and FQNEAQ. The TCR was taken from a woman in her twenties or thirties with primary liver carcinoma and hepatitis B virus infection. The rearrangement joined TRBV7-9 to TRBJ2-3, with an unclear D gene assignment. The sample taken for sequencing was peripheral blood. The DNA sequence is TGTGCCAGCAGCCCCTACACCGCGTATCGTGCAGATACGCAGTATTTT. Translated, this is CASSPYTAYRADTQYF.